Listed below are T cell receptor beta chains from one sample, sequenced in a study of blood T cell repertoires in COVID-19. Clones were read by immunoSEQ multiplex PCR, and TCRdb kept only the in-frame ones, dropping some. This table has about 250,000 clones, roughly 80% appearing once. Sequences were obtained from PBMCs or T cells enriched from blood (not recorded which). The receptors were gathered from a man aged 35 to 55 who had been exposed to COVID-19. CDR3s include the opening cysteine and the closing phenylalanine or tryptophan. D genes are given only for firm matches. A row's size may be missing; if present it is once, few, many or a size class.

D gene	CDR3 length	V gene	J gene	clone size	CDR3 protein	CDR3 DNA
TRBD1	14	TRBV5-1	TRBJ2-1	few	CASSTGTGGNEQFF	TGCGCCAGCAGCACAGGGACAGGGGGCAATGAGCAGTTCTTC
TRBD1	15	TRBV28	TRBJ2-2	.	CASSLVRGRTGELFF	TGTGCCAGCAGTTTAGTCAGGGGGCGAACCGGGGAGCTGTTTTTT
.	11	TRBV6-5	TRBJ1-2	.	CASYRGYGYTF	TGTGCCAGCTACCGCGGGTATGGCTACACCTTC
TRBD2	15	TRBV18	TRBJ2-3	.	CASSPGLAGVDTQYF	TGTGCCAGCTCCCCCGGACTAGCGGGAGTAGATACGCAGTATTTT
TRBD2	16	TRBV7-3	TRBJ2-3	once	CASSTLAGAPADTQYF	TGTGCCAGCAGCACCTTAGCGGGAGCACCCGCAGATACGCAGTATTTT
TRBD1	14	TRBV19	TRBJ1-4	.	CASKGAATNEKLFF	TGTGCCAGTAAGGGGGCTGCAACTAATGAAAAACTGTTTTTT
.	15	TRBV7-3	TRBJ2-5	.	CASSLGHDSQETQYF	TGTGCCAGCAGCTTAGGTCATGACAGTCAGGAGACCCAGTACTTC
.	12	TRBV10-3	TRBJ2-2	once	CAINRQSGELFF	TGTGCCATCAATCGACAGTCCGGGGAGCTGTTTTTT
TRBD2	12	TRBV6-6	TRBJ2-3	.	CASREGTDTQYF	TGTGCCTCTAGGGAGGGGACAGATACGCAGTATTTT
TRBD2	15	TRBV5-4	TRBJ2-5	.	CASSFLAGGGETQYF	TGTGCCAGCAGCTTCCTAGCGGGAGGAGGAGAGACCCAGTACTTC
.	12	TRBV4-1	TRBJ2-1	.	CASSQGTFEQFF	TGCGCCAGCAGCCAAGGGACTTTTGAGCAGTTCTTC
.	15	TRBV7-9	TRBJ1-4	.	CASSPFSGSLGVLFF	TGTGCCAGCAGCCCGTTTTCCGGGAGCCTTGGGGTACTGTTTTTT